This TCR beta chain was documented in a study of blood T cells in healthy people across ages. PCR was performed a second time for roughly 7 to 11 cycles using a sample-barcoded 5' primer and a J-beta primer mix. TCRdb independently ran MiXCR on the 5' RACE reads; one entry per CDR3 protein. The sample has more than 650,000 distinct CDR3 sequences; about a fifth are singletons. Sequenced material: blood. This TCR derives from a man aged 70 or older in good health.

CDR3 protein: CASSEVRMNTGELFF. The CDR3 bases are TGTGCCAGCAGTGAAGTCCGGATGAACACCGGGGAGCTGTTTTTT. The chain carries TRBV2 and TRBJ2-2; D unresolved. V lost 1 base to trimming and J lost 1 base, with 7 bases between them. The CDR3 spans 15 residues. Germline V gene lookup returns CDR1 SNHLY and CDR2 FYNNEI.